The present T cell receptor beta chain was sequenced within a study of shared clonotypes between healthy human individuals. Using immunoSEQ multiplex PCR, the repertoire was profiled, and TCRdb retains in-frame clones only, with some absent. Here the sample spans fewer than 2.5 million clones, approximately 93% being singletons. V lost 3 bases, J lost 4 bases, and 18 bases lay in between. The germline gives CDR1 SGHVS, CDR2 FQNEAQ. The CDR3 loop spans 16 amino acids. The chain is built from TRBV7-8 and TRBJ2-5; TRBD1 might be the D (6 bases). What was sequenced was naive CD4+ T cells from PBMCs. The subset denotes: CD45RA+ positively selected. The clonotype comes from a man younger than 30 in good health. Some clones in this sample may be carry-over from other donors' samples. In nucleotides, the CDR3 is TGTGCCAGCAGCTTGACAGTCCCAGGGGTTCCAGAGACCCAGTACTTC. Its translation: CASSLTVPGVPETQYF.